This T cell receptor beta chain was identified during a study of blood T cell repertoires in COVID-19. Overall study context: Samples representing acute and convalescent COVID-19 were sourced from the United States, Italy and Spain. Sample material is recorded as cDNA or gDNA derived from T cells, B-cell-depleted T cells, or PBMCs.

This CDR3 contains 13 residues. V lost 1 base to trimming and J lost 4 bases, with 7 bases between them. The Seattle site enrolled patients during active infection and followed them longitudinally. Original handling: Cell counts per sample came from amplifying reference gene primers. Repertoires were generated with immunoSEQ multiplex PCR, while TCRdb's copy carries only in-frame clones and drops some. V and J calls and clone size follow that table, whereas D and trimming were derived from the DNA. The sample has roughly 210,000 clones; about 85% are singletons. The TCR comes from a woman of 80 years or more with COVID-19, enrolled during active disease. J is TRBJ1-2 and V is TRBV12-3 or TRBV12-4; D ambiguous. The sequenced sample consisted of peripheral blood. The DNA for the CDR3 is TGTGCCAGCAGTTTAGACAGCTTCTATGGCTACACCTTC. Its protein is CASSLDSFYGYTF.